One sample yielded the 27 T cell receptor beta chains listed below, sequenced in a study of cytomegalovirus exposure and HLA in healthy donors. A multiplex PCR was run with 60 Vbeta primers and 13 Jbeta primers. Repertoires were generated with immunoSEQ multiplex PCR, while TCRdb's copy carries only in-frame clones and drops some. Seen in this sample are approximately 50,000 clones; the ten most common clones hold over 2%. Input material: PBMCs. These receptors all come from a woman aged 40 to 55 in good health and CMV-seronegative.

This chain's CDR3 is CASSLVRREQYF. DNA of the CDR3: TGTGCCAGCAGCTTAGTTCGCCGGGAGCAGTACTTC. V is TRBV7-2 and J is TRBJ2-7; D unclear. This CDR3 is 12 amino acids long. V lost 1 base, J lost 7 bases, and 8 bases lay in between. Germline CDR1 is SGHTA and CDR2 is FQGNSA.

The DNA for the CDR3 is TGTGCTAGTGGTTTGGGGGCAGGGCCACCCACAGATACGCAGTATTTT. Translating it yields CASGLGAGPPTDTQYF. The V gene is TRBV12-5, the J gene TRBJ2-3; possibly TRBD1 for D (5 bases). This CDR3 contains 16 residues. The V gene lost 1 base and the J gene lost 2 bases, with 13 bases spanning the gap. CDR1 and CDR2 from the germline V gene are LGHNT and FRNRAP.

CDR3 coding DNA: TGTGCCAGCCCCCCGGGGAGGGGGGGGGCTTTCTTT. It translates to CASPPGRGGAFF. V usage is TRBV9 and J usage is TRBJ1-1, with TRBD1 as a possible D gene (6 bases). Trimming stripped 7 bases from V and 11 bases from J, with 18 bases between. The CDR3 has 12 amino acids. Germline lookup yields CDR1 SGDLS and CDR2 YYNGEE.

The chain combines TRBV19 with TRBJ2-4, with D unresolved. The germline V gene encodes CDR1 LNHDA and CDR2 SQIVND (reference sequence). Deletions cut 5 bases from V and 5 bases from J, with 13 bases between. The CDR3 contains 14 residues. Written as DNA, the CDR3 is TGTGCCAGTAGTCTACTTGACCGGGAAAACATTCAGTACTTC. Translated, it gives CASSLLDRENIQYF. The complete variable domain, with remaining parts taken from reference TRBV19 and TRBJ2-4, reads DGGITQSPKYLFRKEGQNVTLSCEQNLNHDAMYWYRQDPGQGLRLIYYSQIVNDFQKGDIAEGYSVSREKKESFPLTVTSAQKNPTAFYLCASSLLDRENIQYFGAGTRLSVL.

The chain links TRBV10-3 to TRBJ2-5; 8 bases are a match to TRBD1. J lost 4 bases, V lost 2 bases, and 3 bases had no gene match. CDR1 ENHRY and CDR2 SYGVKD come from the germline V gene. CDR3 length: 14 residues. CDR3 coding DNA: TGTGCCATCAGTGAGGGACAGGGCGGAGAGACCCAGTACTTC. Amino acids: CAISEGQGGETQYF.

The V call is TRBV9, the J call TRBJ1-1, with D maybe TRBD1 (6 bases). From germline, CDR1 is SGDLS and CDR2 YYNGEE. V gave up 1 base and J gave up 5 bases, with 9 bases separating them. The CDR3 has 13 residues. The CDR3 nucleotides are TGTGCCAGCAGCGTACAGGGGAATACTGAAGCTTTCTTT. It specifies CASSVQGNTEAFF. Using reference TRBV9 and TRBJ1-1 for the parts outside the CDR3, the full variable domain is DSGVTQTPKHLITATGQRVTLRCSPRSGDLSVYWYQQSLDQGLQFLIQYYNGEERAKGNILERFSAQQFPDLHSELNLSSLELGDSALYFCASSVQGNTEAFFGQGTRLTVV.

The chain combines TRBV7-2 with TRBJ1-1, with D uncertain. The germline V gene encodes CDR1 SGHTA and CDR2 FQGNSA. The V end was cut by 2 bases, the J end by 8 bases, with 15 bases between. This CDR3 region has 14 residues. CDR3 loop: CASSLNRGETEAFF. Here the CDR3 DNA reads TGTGCCAGCAGCTTAAACCGGGGAGAAACCGAAGCTTTCTTT.

This chain joins TRBV14 and TRBJ2-4; D unresolved. The germline gives CDR1 SGHDN, CDR2 FVKESK. There are 13 residues in the CDR3. Trimming shortened V by 0 bases and J by 5 bases, and 5 bases separated the two germline ends. The chain's CDR3 is CASSQDIQNIQYF. The CDR3, as DNA: TGTGCCAGCAGCCAAGACATCCAAAACATTCAGTACTTC.

Here the CDR3 DNA reads TGCAGCGTTGGTGGGAGGGCCGTGGAGACCCAGTACTTC. This codes for CSVGGRAVETQYF. J is TRBJ2-5 and V is TRBV29-1; 7 positions match TRBD2. The junction had 7 bases not matched to a gene; V was cut back by 4 bases and J by 5 bases. The germline gives CDR1 SQVTM, CDR2 ANQGSEA. The CDR3 is 13 amino acids.

The chain employs TRBV18 and TRBJ1-2; TRBD1 might be the D (5 bases). Trimming shortened V by 6 bases and J by 4 bases, and 18 bases separated the two germline ends. The length of the CDR3 is 15 residues. The germline V gene encodes CDR1 KGHSH and CDR2 LQKENI. This CDR3 is CASSETEVPFYGYTF. The CDR3 nucleotides are TGTGCCAGCTCGGAGACAGAAGTCCCTTTCTATGGCTACACCTTC.

The chain uses TRBV6-6 and TRBJ2-1, with 11 bases fitting TRBD2. V lost 6 bases to trimming and J lost 7 bases; unmatched junction nucleotides: 8. Germline V lookup: CDR1 MNHNY, CDR2 SVGAGI (reference sequence). The length of the CDR3 is 15 residues. The CDR3 DNA follows: TGTGCCAGCAGCCGCACCGGGACTAGCGGTAATGAGCAGTTCTTC. Its translation is CASSRTGTSGNEQFF.

The CDR3 region is CASSRHFKDIVIEQYF. The CDR3 bases are TGTGCCAGCAGCCGCCATTTTAAAGACATCGTGATCGAGCAGTACTTC. The chain uses TRBV7-9 and TRBJ2-7; D is undetermined. V lost 5 bases and J 6 bases, leaving 23 bases between the germline ends. Germline assignment: CDR1 SEHNR and CDR2 FQNEAQ (reference sequence). The CDR3 consists of 16 residues.

The rearrangement links TRBV29-1 to TRBJ2-7; the match to TRBD2 covers 10 bases. CDR1 is SQVTM and CDR2 is ANQGSEA in the germline V gene. The CDR3 spans 19 residues. V lost 4 bases, J lost 2 bases, and 20 bases stayed unmatched. The CDR3 protein is CSVGIPKGKLAGVTYEQYF. DNA for the CDR3: TGCAGCGTTGGAATCCCAAAAGGCAAGCTAGCGGGGGTGACCTACGAGCAGTACTTC.

This clone is called medium-sized based on its frequency. J is TRBJ1-1 and V is TRBV5-4; D unclear. This CDR3 is 12 amino acids long. The V end was cut by 5 bases, the J end by 3 bases, with 8 bases between. Germline V gene data show CDR1 as SGHNT and CDR2 as YYREEE (reference sequence). Here the CDR3 DNA reads TGTGCCAGCAGTGGCGGGTACACTGAAGCTTTCTTT. Its translation: CASSGGYTEAFF.

This chain uses TRBV6-5 with TRBJ1-4; possibly TRBD1 for D (5 bases). Trimming took 4 bases from V and 6 from J, leaving 15 bases between them. Germline V CDR1 and CDR2: MNHEY, SVGAGI. The CDR3 is 15 residues long. The CDR3 protein is CASSSSGTLDEKLFF. The CDR3 DNA reads TGTGCCAGCAGTTCCTCCGGGACTCTGGATGAAAAACTGTTTTTT.

This sequence joins TRBV19 and TRBJ1-1; the D is unclear. CDR3 length: 15 residues. Germline V gene sequence: CDR1 LNHDA, CDR2 SQIVND (reference sequence). Trimming stripped 0 bases from V and 0 bases from J, with 8 bases between. The CDR3 sequence is CASSIDLTVNTEAFF. The CDR3 DNA follows: TGTGCCAGTAGTATAGATCTAACGGTGAACACTGAAGCTTTCTTT.

This chain joins TRBV6-5 and TRBJ2-5; D is perhaps TRBD2 (6 bases). With 2 bases removed from V and 1 base from J, the gap between germline ends came to 8 bases. Germline values: CDR1 MNHEY, CDR2 SVGAGI. This CDR3 is 14 amino acids long. DNA for the CDR3: TGTGCCAGCAGTTACGCGGGACGCCAAGAGACCCAGTACTTC. Translated, it gives CASSYAGRQETQYF.

The rearrangement uses TRBV9 and TRBJ2-5; 8 bases match TRBD2. J lost 0 bases, V lost 3 bases, and 7 bases had no gene match. Germline assignment: CDR1 SGDLS and CDR2 YYNGEE. CDR3 length equals 16 residues. The CDR3 loop is CASSGTGGRYQETQYF. The CDR3 DNA sequence: TGTGCCAGCAGCGGAACCGGCGGGAGGTACCAAGAGACCCAGTACTTC.

The chain joins TRBV18 to TRBJ1-2, with a possible D match to TRBD1 (6 bases). Germline lookup yields CDR1 KGHSH and CDR2 LQKENI. The CDR3 runs to 15 residues. Trimming took 1 base from V and 3 from J, leaving 12 bases between them. The CDR3 is CASSPRGGPDYGYTF. CDR3 DNA sequence: TGTGCCAGCTCACCACGGGGGGGCCCAGACTATGGCTACACCTTC. Full variable domain (rest looked up from reference TRBV18 and TRBJ1-2): NAGVMQNPRHLVRRRGQEARLRCSPMKGHSHVYWYRQLPEEGLKFMVYLQKENIIDESGMPKERFSAEFPKEGPSILRIQQVVRGDSAAYFCASSPRGGPDYGYTFGSGTRLTVV.

The rearrangement joins TRBV4-2 to TRBJ2-7; TRBD2 matches at 9 bases. Per germline, CDR1 LGHNA and CDR2 YNFKEQ. CDR3 length: 16 amino acids. With V trimmed by 0 bases and J by 3 bases, 6 bases remained unmatched. As DNA, the CDR3 is TGTGCCAGCAGCCAAGATGGTAATAGCGGGGGCTACGAGCAGTACTTC. It translates to CASSQDGNSGGYEQYF.

The chain is built from TRBV27 and TRBJ2-1; maybe TRBD1 (6 bases). Per germline, CDR1 MNHEY and CDR2 SMNVEV (reference sequence). Trimming took 6 bases from V and 0 from J, leaving 18 bases between them. CDR3 length: 17 residues. The CDR3 protein is CASRPRTVLSSYNEQFF. The CDR3 region has the DNA TGTGCCAGCAGACCTCGGACAGTATTGAGCTCCTACAATGAGCAGTTCTTC.

The DNA of the CDR3 is TGCGCCAGCAGCCCCCAGAGGGGCAATCAGCCCCAGCATTTT. It is translated as CASSPQRGNQPQHF. V gene TRBV4-3 combines with J gene TRBJ1-5; D not certain. The CDR3 contains 14 residues. V gave up 4 bases and J gave up 2 bases, with 9 bases separating them. The germline V gene has CDR1 LGHNA and CDR2 YSLEER.

This sequence joins TRBV6-5 and TRBJ1-1, with D perhaps matching TRBD1 (6 bases). Germline-derived CDR1 and CDR2 are MNHEY and SVGAGI. V was trimmed by 2 bases and J by 4 bases, leaving 8 bases between them. The CDR3 sequence is 13 residues long. The DNA of the CDR3 is TGTGCCAGCAGTTACCAAGGGGGCACTGAAGCTTTCTTT. Its translation is CASSYQGGTEAFF.

The V call is TRBV7-2, the J call TRBJ1-2, with a weak D call TRBD1 (6 bases). Germline V gene lookup returns CDR1 SGHTA and CDR2 FQGNSA. Between the trimmed V and J ends, which lost 6 bases and 4 bases, there was a span of 9 bases. The CDR3 has 12 residues. The CDR3 bases are TGTGCCAGCAGGGAACAGGGCTATGGCTACACCTTC. Protein: CASREQGYGYTF.

The chain joins TRBV7-9 to TRBJ1-3; D gene ambiguous. Germline CDR1 SEHNR, CDR2 FQNEAQ (reference sequence). The CDR3 is 16 amino acids. V lost 1 base and J lost 4, with 14 bases in between. The CDR3 bases are TGTGCCAGCAGCTTAGGAGGAGGAGGGCCCGGAAACACCATATATTTT. As protein: CASSLGGGGPGNTIYF.

The chain uses TRBV5-1 and TRBJ2-5, with 9 bases fitting TRBD2. Trimming removed 3 bases from V and 3 bases from J; junction bases left unmatched: 6. The CDR3 runs to 15 residues. Germline CDR1 SGHRS, CDR2 YFSETQ. CDR3 in amino acids: CASSWGTSKEETQYF. As DNA, the CDR3 is TGCGCCAGCAGCTGGGGGACTAGCAAAGAAGAGACCCAGTACTTC.

CDR3 residues: CASSRAGTGYEETQYF. DNA for the CDR3: TGCGCCAGCAGCCGGGCCGGGACAGGGTACGAAGAGACCCAGTACTTC. The chain recombines TRBV4-1 with TRBJ2-5; 9 bases align to TRBD1. Germline V gene lookup returns CDR1 MGHRA and CDR2 YSYEKL. V trimming: 4 bases; J trimming: 3 bases; junction bases outside the gene matches: 9. The CDR3 is made up of 16 amino acids.